This T cell receptor (beta chain) is drawn from a study of OX40 agonist ivuxolimab in advanced cancers. Assay: immunoSEQ multiplex PCR; the TCRdb copy retains only in-frame clones and omits some. Here the sample spans 73,000 or so clones, almost 90% being singletons. Germline V lookup: CDR1 SGHTA, CDR2 FQGTGA. The CDR3 has 17 residues. Trimming took 5 bases from V and 0 from J; bases not matched to a gene: 5. This TCR was sampled from an adult with an advanced solid tumor such as melanoma, head and neck, liver or kidney cancer. The input for sequencing was CD4+ or CD8+ T cells sorted from blood, taken in a trial of the OX40 agonist ivuxolimab. The chain employs TRBV7-3 and TRBJ2-5; 14 bases are a match to TRBD2. CDR3 amino acids: CASSPGTSGGDQETQYF. The DNA for the CDR3 is TGTGCCAGCAGCCCCGGGACTAGCGGGGGAGACCAAGAGACCCAGTACTTC.